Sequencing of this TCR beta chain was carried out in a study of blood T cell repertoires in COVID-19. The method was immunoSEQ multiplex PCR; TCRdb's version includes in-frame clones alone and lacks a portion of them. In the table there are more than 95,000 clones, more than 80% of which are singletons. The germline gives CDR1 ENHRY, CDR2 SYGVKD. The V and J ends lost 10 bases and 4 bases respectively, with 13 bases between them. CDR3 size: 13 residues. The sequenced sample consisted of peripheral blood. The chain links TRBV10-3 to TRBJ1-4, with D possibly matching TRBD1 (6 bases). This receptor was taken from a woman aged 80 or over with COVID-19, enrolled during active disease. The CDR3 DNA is TGTGCCACAGGGGACGGTCTTAATGAAAAACTGTTTTTT. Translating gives CATGDGLNEKLFF.